The entry that follows covers one TCR beta chain sequence. As yet, its antigen is unknown. This entry comes from a study of post-analysis software for immune sequencing data. At the level of the study: Recorded disease courses covered relapsing-remitting, secondary progressive and progressive-relapsing multiple sclerosis. Some patients had no subtype annotation.

Germline V lookup: CDR1 SQVTM, CDR2 ANQGSEA. Trimming took 0 bases from V and 7 from J, leaving 31 bases between them. There are 19 residues in the CDR3. Study-wide results and caveats: F measure showed strong co-clustering of same-batch samples. Elevated frequency relative to controls characterized four or five TRBV segments in patients, TRBV5-6, TRBV5-1 and TRBV20-1 among them. Compared with controls, patients showed significantly lower normalized Chao1 diversity.

Carried by the TCR beta cDNA libraries were unique molecular identifiers. T cells numbering about 0.95 to 10 million gave rise to some 520,000 cDNA molecules. TCRdb reanalysed the PCR reads using MiXCR and keeps one entry per CDR3 protein. This table has 170,000 or so distinct CDR3 sequences, approximately 30% appearing once. Input material: blood. The rearrangement links TRBV29-1 to TRBJ2-7; D is unresolved. This clonotype was sampled from a girl aged 5 to 17 with multiple sclerosis. The CDR3 region is CSVEDRRGFHGQINNEQYF. For the CDR3, the DNA is TGCAGCGTTGAAGATCGTCGCGGTTTTCACGGGCAGATCAACAATGAGCAGTACTTC.